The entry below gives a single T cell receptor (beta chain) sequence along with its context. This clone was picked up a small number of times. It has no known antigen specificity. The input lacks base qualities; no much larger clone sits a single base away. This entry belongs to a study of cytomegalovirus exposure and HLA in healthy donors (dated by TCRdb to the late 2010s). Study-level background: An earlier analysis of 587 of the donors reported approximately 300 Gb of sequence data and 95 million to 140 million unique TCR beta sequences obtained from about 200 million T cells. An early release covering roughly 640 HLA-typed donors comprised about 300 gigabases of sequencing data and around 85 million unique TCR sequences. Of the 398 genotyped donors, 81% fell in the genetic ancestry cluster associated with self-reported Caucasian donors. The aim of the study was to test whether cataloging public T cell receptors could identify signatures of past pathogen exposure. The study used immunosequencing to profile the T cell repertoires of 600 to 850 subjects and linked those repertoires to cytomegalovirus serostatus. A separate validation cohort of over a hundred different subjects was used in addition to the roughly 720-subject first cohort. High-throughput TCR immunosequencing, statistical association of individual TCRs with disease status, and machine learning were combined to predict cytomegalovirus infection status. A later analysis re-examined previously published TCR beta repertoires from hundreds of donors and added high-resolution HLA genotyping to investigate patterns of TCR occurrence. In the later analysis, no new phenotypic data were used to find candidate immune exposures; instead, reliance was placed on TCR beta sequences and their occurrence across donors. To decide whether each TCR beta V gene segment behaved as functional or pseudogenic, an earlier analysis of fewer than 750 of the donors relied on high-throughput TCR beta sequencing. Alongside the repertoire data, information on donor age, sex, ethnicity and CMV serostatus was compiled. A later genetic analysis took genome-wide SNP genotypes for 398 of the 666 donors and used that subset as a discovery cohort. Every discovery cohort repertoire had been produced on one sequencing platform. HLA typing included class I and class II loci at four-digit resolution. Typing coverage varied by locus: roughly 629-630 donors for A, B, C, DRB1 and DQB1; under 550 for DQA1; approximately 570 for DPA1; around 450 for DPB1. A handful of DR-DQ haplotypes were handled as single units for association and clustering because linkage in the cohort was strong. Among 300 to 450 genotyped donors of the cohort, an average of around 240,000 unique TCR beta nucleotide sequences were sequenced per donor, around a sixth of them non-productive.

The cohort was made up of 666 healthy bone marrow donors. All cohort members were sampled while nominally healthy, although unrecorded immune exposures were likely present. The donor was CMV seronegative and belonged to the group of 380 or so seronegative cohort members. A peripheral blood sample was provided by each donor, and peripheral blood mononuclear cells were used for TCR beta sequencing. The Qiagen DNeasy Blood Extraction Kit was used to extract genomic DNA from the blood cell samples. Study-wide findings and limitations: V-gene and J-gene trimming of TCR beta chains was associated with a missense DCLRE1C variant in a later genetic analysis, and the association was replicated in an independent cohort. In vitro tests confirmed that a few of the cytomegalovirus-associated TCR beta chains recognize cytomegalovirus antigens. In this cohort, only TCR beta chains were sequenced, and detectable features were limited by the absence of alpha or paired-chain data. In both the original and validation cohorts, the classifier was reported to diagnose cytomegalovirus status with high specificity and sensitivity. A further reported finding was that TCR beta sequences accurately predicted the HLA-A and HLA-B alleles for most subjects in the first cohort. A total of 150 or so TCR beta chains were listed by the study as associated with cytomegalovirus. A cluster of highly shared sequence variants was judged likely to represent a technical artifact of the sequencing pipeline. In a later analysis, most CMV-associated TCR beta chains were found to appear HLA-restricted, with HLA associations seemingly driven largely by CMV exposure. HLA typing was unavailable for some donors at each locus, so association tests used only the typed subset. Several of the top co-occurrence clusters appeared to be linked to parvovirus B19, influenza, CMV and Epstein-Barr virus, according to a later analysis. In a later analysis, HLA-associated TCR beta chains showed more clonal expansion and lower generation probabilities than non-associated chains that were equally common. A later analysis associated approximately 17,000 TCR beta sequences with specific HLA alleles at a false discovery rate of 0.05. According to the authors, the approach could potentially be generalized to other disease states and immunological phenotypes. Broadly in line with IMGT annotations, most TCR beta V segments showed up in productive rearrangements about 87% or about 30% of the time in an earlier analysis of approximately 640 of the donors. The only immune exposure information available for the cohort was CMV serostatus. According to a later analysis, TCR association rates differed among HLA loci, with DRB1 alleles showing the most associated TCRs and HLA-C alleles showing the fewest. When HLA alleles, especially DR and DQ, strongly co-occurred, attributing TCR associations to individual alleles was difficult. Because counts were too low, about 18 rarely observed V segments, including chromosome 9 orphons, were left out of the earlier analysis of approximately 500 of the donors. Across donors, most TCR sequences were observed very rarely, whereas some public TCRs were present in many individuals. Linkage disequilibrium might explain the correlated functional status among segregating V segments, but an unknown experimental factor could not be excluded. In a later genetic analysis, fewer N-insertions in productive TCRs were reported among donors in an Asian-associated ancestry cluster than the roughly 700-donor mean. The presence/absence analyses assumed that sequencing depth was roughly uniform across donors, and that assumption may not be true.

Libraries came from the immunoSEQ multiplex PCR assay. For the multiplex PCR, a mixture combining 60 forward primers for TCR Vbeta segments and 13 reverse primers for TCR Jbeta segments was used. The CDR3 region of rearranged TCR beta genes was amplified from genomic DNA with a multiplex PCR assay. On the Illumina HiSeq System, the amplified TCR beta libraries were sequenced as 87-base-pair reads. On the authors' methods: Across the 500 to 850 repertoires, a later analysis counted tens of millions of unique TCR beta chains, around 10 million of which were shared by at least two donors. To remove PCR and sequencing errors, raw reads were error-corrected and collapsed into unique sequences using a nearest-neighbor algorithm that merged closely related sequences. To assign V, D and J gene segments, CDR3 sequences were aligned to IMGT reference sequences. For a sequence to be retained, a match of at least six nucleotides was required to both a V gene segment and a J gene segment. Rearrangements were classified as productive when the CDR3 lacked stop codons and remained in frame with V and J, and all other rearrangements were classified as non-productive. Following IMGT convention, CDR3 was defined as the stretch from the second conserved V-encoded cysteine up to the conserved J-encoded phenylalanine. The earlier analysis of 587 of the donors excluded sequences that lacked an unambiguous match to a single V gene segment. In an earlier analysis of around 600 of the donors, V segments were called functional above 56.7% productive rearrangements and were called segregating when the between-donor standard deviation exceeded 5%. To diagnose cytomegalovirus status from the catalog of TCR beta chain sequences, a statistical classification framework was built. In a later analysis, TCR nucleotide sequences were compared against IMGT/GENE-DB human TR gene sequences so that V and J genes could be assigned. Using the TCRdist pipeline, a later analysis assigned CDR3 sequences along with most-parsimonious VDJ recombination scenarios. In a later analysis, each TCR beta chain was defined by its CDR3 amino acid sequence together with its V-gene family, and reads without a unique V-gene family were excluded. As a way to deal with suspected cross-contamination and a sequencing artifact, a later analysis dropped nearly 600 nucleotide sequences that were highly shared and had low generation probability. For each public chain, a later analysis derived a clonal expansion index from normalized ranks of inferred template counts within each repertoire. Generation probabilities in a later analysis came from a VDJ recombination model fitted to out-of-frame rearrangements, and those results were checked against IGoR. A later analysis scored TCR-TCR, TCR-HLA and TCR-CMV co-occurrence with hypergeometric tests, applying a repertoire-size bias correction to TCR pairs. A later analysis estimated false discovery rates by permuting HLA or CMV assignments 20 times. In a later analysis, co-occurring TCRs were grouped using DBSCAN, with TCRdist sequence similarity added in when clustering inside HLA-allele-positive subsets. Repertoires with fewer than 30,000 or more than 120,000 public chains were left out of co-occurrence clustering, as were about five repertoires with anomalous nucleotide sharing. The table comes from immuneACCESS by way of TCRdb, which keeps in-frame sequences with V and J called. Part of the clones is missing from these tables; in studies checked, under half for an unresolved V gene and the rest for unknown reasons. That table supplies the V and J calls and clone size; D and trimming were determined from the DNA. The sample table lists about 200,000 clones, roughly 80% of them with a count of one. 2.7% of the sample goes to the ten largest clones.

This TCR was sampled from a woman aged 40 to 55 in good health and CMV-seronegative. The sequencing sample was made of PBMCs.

The DNA sequence follows: TGCGCCAGCAGCTTGGGGGCCAGGGGAGGGAGAGAGACCCAGTACTTC. Its product reads: CASSLGARGGRETQYF. This sequence uses TRBV5-1 and TRBJ2-5; possibly the D gene is TRBD2, per 7 matching bases. The V and J ends are trimmed by 0 bases and 4 bases, leaving 16 bases between them. The CDR3 spans 16 residues, from the cysteine through the phenylalanine. Just the 48-base CDR3 DNA is kept, in frame starting at base 1. Looking up the germline V gene yields CDR1 SGHRS and CDR2 YFSETQ.